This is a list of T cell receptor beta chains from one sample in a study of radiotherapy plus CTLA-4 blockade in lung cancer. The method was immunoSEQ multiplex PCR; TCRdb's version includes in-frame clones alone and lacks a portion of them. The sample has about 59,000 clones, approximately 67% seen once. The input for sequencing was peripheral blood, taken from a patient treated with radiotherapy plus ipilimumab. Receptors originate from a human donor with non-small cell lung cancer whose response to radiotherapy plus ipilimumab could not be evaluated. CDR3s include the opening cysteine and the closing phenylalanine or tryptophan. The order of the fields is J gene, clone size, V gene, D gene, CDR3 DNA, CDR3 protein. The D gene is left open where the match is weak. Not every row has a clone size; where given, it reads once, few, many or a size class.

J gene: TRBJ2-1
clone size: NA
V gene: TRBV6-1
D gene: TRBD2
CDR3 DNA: TGTGCCAGCAGAATAGCGGGAGGGTCATACAATGAGCAGTTCTTC
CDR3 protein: CASRIAGGSYNEQFF

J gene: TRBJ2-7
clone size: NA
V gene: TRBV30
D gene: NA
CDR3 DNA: TGTGCTTGGAGTGTTGGGCACGGGCAGTACTTC
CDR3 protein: CAWSVGHGQYF

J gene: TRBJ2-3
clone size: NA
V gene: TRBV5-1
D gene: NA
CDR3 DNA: TGCGCCAGCAGCTTGGATACACCGAGCACAGATACGCAGTATTTT
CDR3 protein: CASSLDTPSTDTQYF

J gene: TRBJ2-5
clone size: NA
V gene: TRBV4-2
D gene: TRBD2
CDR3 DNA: TGTGCCAGCAGCCTCGTTACCGGGACTAGCCAAGAGACCCAGTACTTC
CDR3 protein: CASSLVTGTSQETQYF

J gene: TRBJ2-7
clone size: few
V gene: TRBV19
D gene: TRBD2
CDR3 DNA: TGTGCCACCTCGGGACTAGCGGGAGGAGTGTACGAGCAGTACTTC
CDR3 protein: CATSGLAGGVYEQYF

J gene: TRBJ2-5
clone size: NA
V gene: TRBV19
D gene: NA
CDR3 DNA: TGTGCCAGTAACCCTCTTTGGCAGCAAGAGACCCAGTACTTC
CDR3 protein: CASNPLWQQETQYF

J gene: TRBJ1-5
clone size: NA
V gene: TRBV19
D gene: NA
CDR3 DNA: TGTGCCAGTAGTATAGGGTCTTCGGGGAGTCTGGGCAATCAGCCCCAGCATTTT
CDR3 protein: CASSIGSSGSLGNQPQHF

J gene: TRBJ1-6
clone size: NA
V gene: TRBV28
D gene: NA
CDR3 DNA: TGTGCCAGCAGTTTATTGTCCAGCTCCTATAATTCACCCCTCCACTTT
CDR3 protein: CASSLLSSSYNSPLHF

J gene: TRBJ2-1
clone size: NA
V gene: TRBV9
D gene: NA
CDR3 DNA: TGTGCCAGCAGCGAGAGCCCCGGACAGACCCAGTTCTTC
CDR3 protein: CASSESPGQTQFF

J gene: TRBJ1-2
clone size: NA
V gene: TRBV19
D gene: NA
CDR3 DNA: TGTGCCAGTAGGGAGCCTTATGACGGCTATGGCTACACCTTC
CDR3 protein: CASREPYDGYGYTF

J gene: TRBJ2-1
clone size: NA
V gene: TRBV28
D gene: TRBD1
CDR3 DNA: TGTGCTATACGACAGGGGGGATACAATGAGCAGTTCTTC
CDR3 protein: CAIRQGGYNEQFF

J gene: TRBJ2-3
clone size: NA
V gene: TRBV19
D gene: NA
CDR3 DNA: TGTGCCAGTACAAGCACAGATACGCAGTATTTT
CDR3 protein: CASTSTDTQYF

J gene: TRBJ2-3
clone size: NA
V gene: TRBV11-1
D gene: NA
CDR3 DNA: TGTGCCAGCAGCTTAGGCTCGAGGGGCACAGATACGCAGTATTTT
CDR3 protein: CASSLGSRGTDTQYF

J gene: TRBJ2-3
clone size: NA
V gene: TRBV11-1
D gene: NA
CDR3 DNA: TGTGCCAGCAGCCGAGGAAGCACAGATACGCAGTATTTT
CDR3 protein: CASSRGSTDTQYF

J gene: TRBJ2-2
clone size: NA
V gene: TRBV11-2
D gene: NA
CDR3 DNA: TGTGCCAGCAGCTTAGGGGACAATCAGAACACCGGGGAGCTGTTTTTT
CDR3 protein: CASSLGDNQNTGELFF

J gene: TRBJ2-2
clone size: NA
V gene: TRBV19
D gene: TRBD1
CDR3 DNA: TGTGCCACCTTCAGACAGGGTGGTGCCGGGGAGCTGTTTTTT
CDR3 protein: CATFRQGGAGELFF

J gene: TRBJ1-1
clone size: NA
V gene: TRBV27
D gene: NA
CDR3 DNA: TGTGCCAGCAGCCGCAATCAAGGGGGCACTGAAGCTTTCTTT
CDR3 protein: CASSRNQGGTEAFF

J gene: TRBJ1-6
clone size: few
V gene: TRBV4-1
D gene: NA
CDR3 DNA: TGCGCCAGCAGCCAAGAATCGGGGTGGCATTCACCCCTCCACTTT
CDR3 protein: CASSQESGWHSPLHF

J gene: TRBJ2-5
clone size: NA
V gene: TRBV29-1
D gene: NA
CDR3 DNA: TGCACCGTTGACGGGGGAGGTGGGTACCAAGAGACCCAGTACTTC
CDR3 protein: CTVDGGGGYQETQYF

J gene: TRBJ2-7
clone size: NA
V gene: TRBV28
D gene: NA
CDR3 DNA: TGTGCCAGCAGACCCACAGGGATCTACGAGCAGTACTTC
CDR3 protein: CASRPTGIYEQYF

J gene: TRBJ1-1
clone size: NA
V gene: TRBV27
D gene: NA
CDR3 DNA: TGTGCCAGCAGTTTACAACTCTTGAGCGGGGACACTGAAGCTTTCTTT
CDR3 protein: CASSLQLLSGDTEAFF

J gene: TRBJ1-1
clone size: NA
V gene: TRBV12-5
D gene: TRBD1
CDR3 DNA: TGTGCTAGTGGTTTTGGTACAGGGGTAAGATTCACTGAAGCTTTCTTT
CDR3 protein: CASGFGTGVRFTEAFF

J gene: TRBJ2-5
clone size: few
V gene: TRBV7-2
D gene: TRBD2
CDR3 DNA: TGTGCCAGCAGCTTAGCGGGCGGGGGGCCGGGCGGGGAGCAGTACTTC
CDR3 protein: CASSLAGGGPGGEQYF

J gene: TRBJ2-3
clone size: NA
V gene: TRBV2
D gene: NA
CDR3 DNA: TGTGCCAGCAGAGAGGCAGGGGTGATCACAGATACGCAGTATTTT
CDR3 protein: CASREAGVITDTQYF

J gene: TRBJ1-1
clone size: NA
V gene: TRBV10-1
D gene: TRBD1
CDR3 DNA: TGCGCCAGCAGCACCGGGACAGGTGTAAACACTGAAGCTTTCTTT
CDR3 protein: CASSTGTGVNTEAFF

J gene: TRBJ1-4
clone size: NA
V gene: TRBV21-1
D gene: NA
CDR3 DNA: TGTGCCAGCAGCCGGATCCTGCGGGAAAAACTGTTTTTT
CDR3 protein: CASSRILREKLFF

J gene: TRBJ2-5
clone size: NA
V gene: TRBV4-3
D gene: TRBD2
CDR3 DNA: TGCGCCAGCAGCCACATCAGCGGGGGGGTTAAGAAGACCCAGTACTTC
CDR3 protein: CASSHISGGVKKTQYF

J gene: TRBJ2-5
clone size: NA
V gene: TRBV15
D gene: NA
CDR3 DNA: TGTGCCACCAGCAGAGATATCTTGGAGACCCAGTACTTC
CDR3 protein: CATSRDILETQYF

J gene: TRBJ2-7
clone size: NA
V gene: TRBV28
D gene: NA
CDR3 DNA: TGTGCCAGCAGAACCAGGGGCGCCAGCTCCTACGAGCAGTACTTC
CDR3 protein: CASRTRGASSYEQYF

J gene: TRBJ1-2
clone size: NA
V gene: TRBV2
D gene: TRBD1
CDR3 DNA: TGTGCCAGCAGTGAACAAGGGGGGACAGGGGGCGAGTATGGCTACACCTTC
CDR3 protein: CASSEQGGTGGEYGYTF

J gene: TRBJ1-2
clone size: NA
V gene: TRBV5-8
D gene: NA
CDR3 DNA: TGTGCCAGCAGCTCGGCACCGGGAGGCTACACCTTC
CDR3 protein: CASSSAPGGYTF

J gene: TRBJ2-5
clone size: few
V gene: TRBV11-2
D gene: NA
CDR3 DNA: TGTGCCAGCAGCTTTAATATTGACCAAGAGACCCAGTACTTC
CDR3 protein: CASSFNIDQETQYF

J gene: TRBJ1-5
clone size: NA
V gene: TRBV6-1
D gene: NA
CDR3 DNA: TGTGCCAGCAGTCCAGGGGGCAATCAGCCCCAGCATTTT
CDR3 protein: CASSPGGNQPQHF

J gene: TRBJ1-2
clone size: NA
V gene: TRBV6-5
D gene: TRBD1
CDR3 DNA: TGTGCCAGCAGTTCCCTAGACAGGGGGTTCTCTGGCTACACCTTC
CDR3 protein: CASSSLDRGFSGYTF

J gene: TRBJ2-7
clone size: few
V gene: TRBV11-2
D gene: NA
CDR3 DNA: TGTGCCAGCAGCCCCCAGACAGTGAAGACCTACGAGCAGTACTTC
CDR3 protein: CASSPQTVKTYEQYF

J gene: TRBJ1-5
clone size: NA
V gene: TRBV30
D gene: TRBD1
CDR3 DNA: TGTGCCTGGGCGGGACAGCCAGGCAATCAGCCCCAGCATTTT
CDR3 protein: CAWAGQPGNQPQHF

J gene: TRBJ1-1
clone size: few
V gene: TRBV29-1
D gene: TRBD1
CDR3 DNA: TGCAGCGTGGGGACAGGGTTTTCCGGCACTGAAGCTTTCTTT
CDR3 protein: CSVGTGFSGTEAFF

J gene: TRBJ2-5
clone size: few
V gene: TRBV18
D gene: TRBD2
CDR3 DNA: TGTGCCAGCTCACCACGCCCTAGCGGGGGGGCCCAAGAGACCCAGTACTTC
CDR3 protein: CASSPRPSGGAQETQYF

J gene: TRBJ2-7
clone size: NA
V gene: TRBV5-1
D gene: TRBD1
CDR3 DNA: TGCGCCAGCAGCTTGGCAGGGGGCGACGAGCAGTACTTC
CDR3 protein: CASSLAGGDEQYF

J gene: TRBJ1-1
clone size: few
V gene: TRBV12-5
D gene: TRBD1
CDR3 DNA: TGTGCTAGTGGTTCGGGGACAGGGGGGGCGAACACTGAAGCTTTCTTT
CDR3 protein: CASGSGTGGANTEAFF

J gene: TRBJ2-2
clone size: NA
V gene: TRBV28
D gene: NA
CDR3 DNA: TGTGCCAGCAGTCACCAGGGGTACGCGAACACCGGGGAGCTGTTTTTT
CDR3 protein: CASSHQGYANTGELFF

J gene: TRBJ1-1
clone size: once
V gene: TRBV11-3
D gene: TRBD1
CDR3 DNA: TGTGCCAGCAGCCGACAGGGGGCTAACACTGAAGCTTTCTTT
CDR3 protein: CASSRQGANTEAFF

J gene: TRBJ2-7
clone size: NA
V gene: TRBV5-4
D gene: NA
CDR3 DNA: TGTGCCAGCAGCTCACTAAGAGGGGGAGCTGCCTACGAGCAGTACTTC
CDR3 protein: CASSSLRGGAAYEQYF

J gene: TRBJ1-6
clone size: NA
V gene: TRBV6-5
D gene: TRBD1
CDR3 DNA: TGTGCCAGCAGACCGACAGGGGATGGGTCACCCCTCCACTTT
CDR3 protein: CASRPTGDGSPLHF

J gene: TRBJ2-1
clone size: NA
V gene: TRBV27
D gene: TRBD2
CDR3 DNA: TGTGCCAGCAGCCTGCTCGGGACTAGCCTCTACAATGAGCAGTTCTTC
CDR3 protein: CASSLLGTSLYNEQFF

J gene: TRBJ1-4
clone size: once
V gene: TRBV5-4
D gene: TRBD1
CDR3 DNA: TGTGCCAGCAGCTTGAGGACAGGGATAACTAATGAAAAACTGTTTTTT
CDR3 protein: CASSLRTGITNEKLFF

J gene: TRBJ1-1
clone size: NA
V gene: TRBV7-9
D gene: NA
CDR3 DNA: TGTGCCAGCAGCTTTCAGGGTCCCGGTGGTGAAGCTTTCTTT
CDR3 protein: CASSFQGPGGEAFF

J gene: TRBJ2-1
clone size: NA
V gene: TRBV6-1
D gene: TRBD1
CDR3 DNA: TGTGCCAGCAGCCCCGACAGGGGGCTTTACAATGAGCAGTTCTTC
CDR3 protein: CASSPDRGLYNEQFF

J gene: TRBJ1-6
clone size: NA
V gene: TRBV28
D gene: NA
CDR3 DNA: TGTGCCAGCAGTACCGACCCCGGGACTGACTATAATTCACCCCTCCACTTT
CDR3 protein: CASSTDPGTDYNSPLHF

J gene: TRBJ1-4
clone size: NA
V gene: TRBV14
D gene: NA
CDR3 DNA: TGTGCCAGCAGCGCCCCGACAGGCTCGACTAATGAAAAACTGTTTTTT
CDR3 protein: CASSAPTGSTNEKLFF

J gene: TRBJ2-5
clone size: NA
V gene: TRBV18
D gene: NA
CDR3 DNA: TGTGCCAGCTCACCAACTGCTAGAAGCGGACAAGAGACCCAGTACTTC
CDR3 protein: CASSPTARSGQETQYF

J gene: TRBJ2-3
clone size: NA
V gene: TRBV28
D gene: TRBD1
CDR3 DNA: TGTGCCAGCAGTTTCACCACAGGGACAGGGACCCTTTCACCCCTCACAGATACGCAGTATTTT
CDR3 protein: CASSFTTGTGTLSPLTDTQYF

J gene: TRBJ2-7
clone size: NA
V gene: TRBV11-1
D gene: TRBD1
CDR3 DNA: TGTGCCAGCAGCCCGCGACAGGGGGCGTCCTACGAGCAGTACTTC
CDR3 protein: CASSPRQGASYEQYF

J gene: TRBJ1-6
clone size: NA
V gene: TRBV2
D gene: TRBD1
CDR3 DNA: TGTGCCAGCAGTGAATTTGGGGGACAGGGGTCGAATTCACCCCTCCACTTT
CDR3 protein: CASSEFGGQGSNSPLHF

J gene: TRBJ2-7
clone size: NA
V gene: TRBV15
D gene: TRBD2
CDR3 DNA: TGTGCCACCAGCAGGGCATGGACTAGCGGCGCCTCCTACGAGCAGTACTTC
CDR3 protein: CATSRAWTSGASYEQYF

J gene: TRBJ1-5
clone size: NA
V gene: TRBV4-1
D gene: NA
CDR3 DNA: TGCGCCAGCAGCCAAGACGCGGTTCGGCAGGGAGGTAATCAGCCCCAGCATTTT
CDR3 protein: CASSQDAVRQGGNQPQHF

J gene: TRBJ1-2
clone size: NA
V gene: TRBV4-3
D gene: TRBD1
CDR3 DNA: TGCGCCAGCAGCCGCACAGGGGGCGGAGGTGGCTACACCTTC
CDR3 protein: CASSRTGGGGGYTF